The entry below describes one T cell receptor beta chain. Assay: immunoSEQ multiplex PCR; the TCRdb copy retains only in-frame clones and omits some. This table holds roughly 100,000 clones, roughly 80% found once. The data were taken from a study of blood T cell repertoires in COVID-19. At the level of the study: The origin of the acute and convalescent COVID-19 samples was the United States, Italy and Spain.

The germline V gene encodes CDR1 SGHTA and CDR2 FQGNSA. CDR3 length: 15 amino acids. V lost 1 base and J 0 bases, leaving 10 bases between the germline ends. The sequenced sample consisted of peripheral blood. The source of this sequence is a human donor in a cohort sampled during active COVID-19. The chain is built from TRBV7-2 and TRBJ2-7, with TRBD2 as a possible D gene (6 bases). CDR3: CASSLGMGGSYEQYF. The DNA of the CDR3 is TGTGCCAGCAGCTTAGGGATGGGGGGCTCCTACGAGCAGTACTTC.